The 17 T cell receptor beta chains presented below share a single source sample, sequenced in a study of response to subunit inactivated influenza vaccine. TCRdb used MiXCR to reprocess the RT-PCR reads, holding one entry per CDR3 protein. The sample gives about 780,000 distinct CDR3 sequences, 15% to 20% of which show up once; 11% is in the top ten. Here the sequenced sample was PBMCs from blood, taken roughly 5 days after vaccination. The receptor set was obtained from a man aged 50 or older who received an inactivated influenza vaccine.

This clonotype appeared many times. The V gene is TRBV5-1, the J gene TRBJ2-2, with 7 positions matching TRBD1. The CDR3 sequence is 15 residues long. J gave up 1 base and V 1 base, and 1 base lay outside the gene matches. Germline-derived CDR1 and CDR2 are SGHRS and YFSETQ. For the CDR3, the DNA is TGCGCCAGCAGCTTGAGGACAGGGAACACCGGGGAGCTGTTTTTT. This sequence encodes CASSLRTGNTGELFF.

This rearrangement joins TRBV5-8 to TRBJ1-3; D may be TRBD1 (5 bases). The V end was cut by 0 bases, the J end by 0 bases, with 13 bases between. Germline CDR1 and CDR2: SGHTS and YDEGEE. The CDR3 runs 17 residues. The CDR3 spells CASSLAGTGISGNTIYF. The CDR3 DNA reads TGTGCCAGCAGCTTGGCCGGGACGGGCATCTCTGGAAACACCATATATTTT.

The chain has TRBV29-1 and TRBJ2-3; 11 bases match TRBD2. The germline CDR1 and CDR2 sequences are SQVTM and ANQGSEA. The J segment lost 5 bases and the V segment lost 4 bases, leaving 8 bases of the junction unmatched. The CDR3 is 15 residues long. In DNA form, the CDR3 reads TGCAGCGTTGTGGCTAGCGGGGGGCGGTTAGATACGCAGTATTTT. This sequence encodes CSVVASGGRLDTQYF.

This clonotype was counted ten times or more. This chain uses TRBV20-1 with TRBJ2-5, with D possibly TRBD1 on 5 matching bases. The length of the CDR3 is 12 residues. Germline lookup yields CDR1 DFQATT and CDR2 SNEGSKA (reference sequence). Trimming took off 4 bases at V and 5 bases at J, with 11 bases between the two ends. The chain's CDR3 is CSATGQAETQYF. The CDR3 nucleotides read TGCAGTGCTACAGGGCAGGCGGAGACCCAGTACTTC.

At least ten counts were recorded for this clonotype. The gene calls are TRBV7-8 and TRBJ2-5; TRBD2 is a possible D gene (6 bases). Germline CDR1 and CDR2: SGHVS and FQNEAQ. There are 14 residues in the CDR3. The V end lost 2 bases, the J end lost 4 bases, and 11 bases lay between the germline ends. CDR3 DNA: TGTGCCAGCAGCTTACCGGGACTTCTAGAGACCCAGTACTTC. This sequence encodes CASSLPGLLETQYF.

This clonotype was observed a few times. This rearrangement joins TRBV29-1 to TRBJ2-2, with 10 positions matching TRBD2. The length of the CDR3 is 13 residues. In germline, CDR1 is SQVTM, CDR2 ANQGSEA. Unmatched junction bases numbered 5, after V lost 6 bases and J lost 7 bases. The CDR3 loop is CSVSGGVGGELFF. Here the CDR3 DNA reads TGCAGCGTCAGCGGGGGGGTCGGCGGGGAGCTGTTTTTT.

This clonotype was counted at least ten times. The V gene is TRBV13, the J gene TRBJ2-5; no clear D. The germline V gene has CDR1 PRHDT and CDR2 FYEKMQ (reference sequence). Trimming cost V 3 bases and J 4 bases, with 6 bases left between them. The CDR3 covers 12 residues. The CDR3 bases are TGTGCCAGCAGCTTGCGTCTAGAGACCCAGTACTTC. Residues: CASSLRLETQYF.

A note on this clonotype: The junction does not match germline at one end; this may be a read error. V gene TRBV29-1 combines with J gene TRBJ2-7; TRBD2 might be the D (5 bases). The CDR3 loop spans 14 amino acids. The germline V gene has CDR1 SQVTM and CDR2 ANQGSEA. The CDR3 nucleotides are TGCAGCGTAGAAGAGAGGACGGGGAACTACGAGCAGTACTTC. It translates to CSVEERTGNYEQYF.

This rearrangement joins TRBV7-2 to TRBJ2-3; D might be TRBD1 (6 bases). The CDR3 has 16 residues. Germline V gene data show CDR1 as SGHTA and CDR2 as FQGNSA. Trimming cost V 0 bases and J 2 bases, with 12 bases left between them. The CDR3 coding sequence is TGTGCCAGCAGCTTAGCGCCTCGGGACAACACAGATACGCAGTATTTT. Protein sequence: CASSLAPRDNTDTQYF.

This rearrangement joins TRBV5-1 to TRBJ1-4; no clear D. The length of the CDR3 is 14 residues. V lost 1 base and J 4 bases, leaving 8 bases between the germline ends. In germline, CDR1 is SGHRS, CDR2 YFSETQ. The CDR3 DNA reads TGCGCCAGCAGCTTGTCAGTGAATAATGAAAAACTGTTTTTT. This sequence encodes CASSLSVNNEKLFF.

The chain uses TRBV7-2 and TRBJ2-3; unclear D gene. The CDR3 loop spans 13 amino acids. Germline CDR1 reads SGHTA; CDR2 reads FQGNSA. Trimming shortened V by 2 bases and J by 6 bases, and 9 bases separated the two germline ends. The CDR3 loop is CASSLKSADTQYF. DNA of the CDR3: TGTGCCAGCAGCTTAAAATCTGCGGATACGCAGTATTTT.

CDR3 nucleotides: TGTGCCACCAGTGATTTGCAGAGGGGAGTGCAGTTCTTC. Its protein is CATSDLQRGVQFF. The chain employs TRBV24-1 and TRBJ2-1, with D tentatively TRBD1 or TRBD2 (5 bases each). Germline V gene lookup returns CDR1 KGHDR and CDR2 SFDVKD. CDR3 length: 13 residues. V was cut by 0 bases and J by 12 bases, with 11 bases left in between.

The chain has TRBV5-5 and TRBJ2-7; tentatively, D is TRBD2 (6 bases). The CDR3 is made up of 14 amino acids. Germline assignment: CDR1 SGHKS and CDR2 YYEKEE (reference sequence). V was cut by 3 bases and J by 7 bases, with 17 bases left in between. The CDR3 nucleotides read TGTGCCAGCAGCTGGGGACCGGGAGTTCGGGAGCAGTACTTC. It codes for CASSWGPGVREQYF.

This clonotype was seen repeatedly, ten times or more. The chain combines TRBV5-1 with TRBJ2-1, with D possibly TRBD2 on 5 matching bases. Trimming left V 7 bases short and J 0 bases short, with 14 bases between. Per germline, CDR1 SGHRS and CDR2 YFSETQ. The CDR3 extends over 15 amino acids. CDR3 region: CASRSVRASYNEQFF. In nucleotides, the CDR3 is TGCGCCAGCCGTAGCGTCAGAGCCTCCTACAATGAGCAGTTCTTC. The variable domain in full, with the rest retrieved from reference TRBV5-1 and TRBJ2-1, is KAGVTQTPRYLIKTRGQQVTLSCSPISGHRSVSWYQQTPGQGLQFLFEYFSETQRNKGNFPGRFSGRQFSNSRSEMNVSTLELGDSALYLCASRSVRASYNEQFFGPGTRLTVL.

The V and J genes are TRBV4-2 and TRBJ2-1; 10 bases map to TRBD1. CDR3 size: 15 residues. Germline assignment: CDR1 LGHNA and CDR2 YNFKEQ. V shed 0 bases, J shed 5 bases, and the junction held 1 base outside the gene matches. CDR3 protein: CASSQDGTGDNEQFF. CDR3 DNA sequence: TGTGCCAGCAGCCAAGATGGGACAGGGGACAATGAGCAGTTCTTC.

The chain couples TRBV6-1 to TRBJ1-4; 9 nucleotides align to TRBD1. Germline V gene data show CDR1 as MNHNS and CDR2 as SASEGT. J lost 8 bases, V lost 5 bases, and 9 bases had no gene match. The CDR3 runs 15 residues. CDR3 residues: CASSPSRQGGEKLFF. The CDR3, as DNA: TGTGCCAGCAGTCCCTCTCGACAGGGGGGAGAAAAACTGTTTTTT.

This clonotype was seen a few times. The chain is built from TRBV10-3 and TRBJ1-1; D is unclear. V was clipped by 1 base and J by 0 bases, with 6 bases between them. From germline, CDR1 is ENHRY and CDR2 SYGVKD. The length of the CDR3 is 14 residues. The CDR3 reads CAISEYSVNTEAFF. CDR3 nucleotide sequence: TGTGCCATCAGTGAGTATAGTGTGAACACTGAAGCTTTCTTT.